Detailed here is one T cell receptor (beta chain). This clonotype appeared many times. Its antigen remains undetermined. No base qualities exist here, and no much larger clone lies one base off it. These data originate in a study of regulatory T cells in long-lasting Graves disease (dated by TCRdb to the early 2020s). In terms of the full investigation: Antithyroid drugs had been taken for less than 3 months by newly diagnosed Graves' disease patients. This study used TCR sequencing and RNA sequencing of peripheral blood to compare persistent Graves' disease patients against newly diagnosed Graves' disease patients. The study took place in China and was registered as a clinical trial. A total of 33 samples underwent TCR sequencing, from about 13 patients with persistent Graves' disease and around 20 patients with newly diagnosed Graves' disease.

The time point label of this sample denotes: newly diagnosed GD, antithyroid drugs for less than 3 months. For both TCR sequencing and RNA sequencing, RNA was extracted from PBMCs using TRIzol. The diagnosis of Graves' disease followed American Thyroid Association guidelines. The patients came from an endocrinology department in Xi'an, China. Each patient gave roughly 10 milliliters of peripheral blood, collected in an EDTA anticoagulant tube. Ficoll Paque Plus density gradient separation was used to isolate PBMCs, and no additional T cell sorting was done. RNA quality was checked with an Agilent 2100 Bioanalyzer and agarose gel, and concentration with a NanoDrop 2000. Broad study findings and their caveats: The authors acknowledged the small sample size as a limitation that may reduce accuracy. TRBV28, TRBJ1-2 and TRBJ2-5 were preferentially used in persistent disease, while TRBV20-1 and TRBJ2-1 were favored in newly diagnosed disease. Persistent patients shared more public clonotypes among themselves (around 2,500) than newly diagnosed patients did (about 1,000). Sequencing and analysis were restricted to the TCR beta chain. The study examined only peripheral blood because the primary lesion, thyroid tissue, could not be accessed. Persistent Graves' disease patients showed lower TCR Shannon entropy and fewer highly expanded clones than newly diagnosed patients, suggesting clonal expansion.

Trimming leaves V shorter by 5 bases and J shorter by 7 bases, with the junction holding 6 bases beyond the gene matches. The germline V gene (reference sequence) specifies MNHEY as CDR1 and SMNVEV as CDR2. Including the terminal cysteine and phenylalanine, the CDR3 comprises 13 residues. The sequence is cut down to CDR3 DNA, 39 bases in frame from base 1. Libraries were built with multiplex PCR. Reads for this sample came from an Illumina HiSeq 4000. TCR beta libraries were built with iRepertoire HTBI primers and Arm-PCR amplification of CDR3 regions. Before sequencing, the PCR products went through gel purification. On the study's bioinformatics: Across samples, roughly 60 TRBV and 15 or so TRBJ segments were identified and used for gene usage analysis of CDR3 amino acid clonotypes. Filtered high-quality paired reads were merged into contigs using COPE and FqMerger. BLAST was used to align contigs to IMGT TRBV, TRBD and TRBJ reference genes, and CDR3 was defined according to IMGT. Highly expanded clones were defined as clonotypes with a frequency above 0.1%. Shannon entropy was used to measure repertoire diversity, and the Gini coefficient was used to measure V-J evenness. A clonotype found in more than one individual was treated as public. TCRdb reanalyzed the raw reads on its own, using fastp at Q25 for trimming and MiXCR for clone calling, and kept in-frame beta chains. Every CDR3 protein is listed once, alongside the most common genes and DNA of its rows. The authors' filters were not applied to this entry. Counted in this sample were some 240,000 distinct CDR3 sequences; roughly a fifth of them appeared once. The biggest ten clones account for roughly 10% of the sample.

A further study also used this sample, focusing on T cells in Graves' hyperthyroidism and ophthalmopathy. As described in the second report: Stable Graves' hyperthyroidism was defined as the absence of progression to ophthalmopathy over 18 months of follow-up. Hyperthyroidism patients were newly diagnosed, had a disease duration of under 2 months, and were aged 18 to 65 years. Exclusion was applied to patients with uncontrolled infections, other autoimmune diseases, pregnancy or lactation. Diagnoses were based on clinical symptoms, serum thyroxine and TRAb, thyroid ultrasound and orbital computed tomography. The TCR CDR3 was subjected to a first round of RT-PCR using the HTBI primer set and the Qiagen OneStep RT-PCR kit. Most expanded thyroid clonotypes (frequency above 0.001) were also detected in blood, suggesting blood repertoires may reflect thyroid immune responses. A 13 V-J signature model separated ophthalmopathy from stable hyperthyroidism, with roughly 88% sensitivity and 81% to 82% specificity in cross-validation and 80%/75% in testing. In validation, the model predicted progression to ophthalmopathy a median of about 6.8 months before onset, with approximately 70% sensitivity and nearly 75% specificity. A discovery cohort of about a hundred patients, about 44 with Graves' ophthalmopathy and about 60 with stable Graves' hyperthyroidism, was used to find distinguishing TCR V-J signatures. Prospective prediction of ophthalmopathy was tested in an independent validation cohort consisting of some 18 hyperthyroidism patients and more than 15 patients who later progressed to ophthalmopathy. The 90 to 100 discovery patients were randomly split 7:3 into training and test sets. In addition, the study compared T-cell repertoires in thyroid tissue and in blood from about 6 Graves' hyperthyroidism patients. After sampling, hyperthyroidism patients received methimazole starting at 30 mg daily, and ophthalmopathy patients received high-dose intravenous methylprednisolone. Libraries were constructed in a second round of multiplex PCR, after which size selection and purification were performed. Sequencing of the libraries was done on an Illumina HiSeq2000 using paired-end 100 bp reads. Raw data were processed with SOAPnuke, discarding reads with adapters, uncalled bases, mean Phred below 15, or no exact constant-primer or identifier match. COPE v1.2.5 was used to merge high-quality paired reads, and clonotypes were defined as unique nucleotide sequences. Clonotypes were aligned to IMGT TRBV, TRBD and TRBJ reference segments using MiTCR v1.1. The analysis was restricted to V-J combinations with a frequency above 0.0001, which together covered over 99% of the repertoires. A TCS score was defined as the ratio between F50 (clonal expansion) and ExV (chaos), using BLOSUM62-based TCRdist between CDR3 peptides within each V-J. Welch's t-statistics and random forest reduced approximately 520 V-J features to 13, which were used in a naive Bayes classifier (R e1071). Sample size was not statistically predetermined, and blinding of investigators to group allocation was not performed. According to the paper, TCR Vbeta CDR3 sequencing was carried out on around 140 peripheral blood samples, which came from fewer than 50 ophthalmopathy, roughly 75 hyperthyroidism and approximately 17 progressor patients.

The clonotype comes from a woman in her 30s with Graves disease. Donor details come from another sample of the same person, matched by shared clones. Sample: peripheral blood mononuclear cells (PBMCs), taken at new diagnosis, from a patient treated with antithyroid drugs. The chain links TRBV27 with TRBJ1-2; 8 middle bases align to TRBD1. The CDR3 is CASSLAGGIGYTF. The bases are TGTGCCAGCAGTCTAGCAGGGGGCATTGGCTACACCTTC.